A single count supports the clone carrying this T cell receptor (beta chain). This record belongs to a study of blood T cell repertoires in COVID-19. Overall study: Donors in the United States, Italy and Spain gave samples during acute or convalescent COVID-19. PBMCs, B-cell-depleted T cells, or T cells provided the cDNA or gDNA that made up the material.

Generated by immunoSEQ multiplex PCR, the TCRdb table keeps only in-frame clones and is missing some. The sample comprises some 100,000 clones, approximately 88% of which are singletons, and more than 5.5% rests with the top ten. Trimming cost V 5 bases and J 2 bases, with 10 bases left between them. CDR1 is SGHVS, CDR2 FQNEAQ, per germline. The CDR3 consists of 15 residues. This TCR was sampled from a woman aged 60-75 years with acute or convalescent COVID-19. The material sequenced was peripheral blood. V is TRBV7-8 and J is TRBJ2-6, with TRBD1 as a possible D gene (5 bases). The CDR3 nucleotides are TGTGCCAGCAGCCCCAGCAGGGCTGGGGCCAACGTCCTGACTTTC. It translates to CASSPSRAGANVLTF.